The clone carrying this TCR beta chain showed up many times. Its antigen remains unidentified. This sample stems from a study of identical twins. Overall study results and limits: The models systematically underestimated how much out-of-frame TCR alpha was shared in monozygotic twins. Beta out-of-frame sequences showed weaker excess sharing between twins. A lower insertion count was a feature of abundant cord blood beta clonotypes, with no such feature in memory repertoires.

Unique molecular identifiers were present on the cDNA, and a universal primer site came from template switching. In TCRdb, the 5' RACE reads were re-called with MiXCR into one record per CDR3 protein. The sample consists of around 480,000 distinct CDR3 sequences, more than 13% of them appearing once. J gave up 7 bases and V 5 bases, and 9 bases lay outside the gene matches. CDR1 is KGHDR, CDR2 SFDVKD, per germline. The CDR3 runs 15 residues. These data also featured in a second study, about yellow fever vaccine responses in identical twins.

The sequence was obtained from a woman younger than 35 in good health. Sequenced input: CD4+ T cells sorted from blood. V is TRBV24-1 and J is TRBJ2-2; TRBD1 aligns across 7 bases. CDR3 sequence reads: CATSAVTGRVGELFF. CDR3 bases: TGTGCCACCAGTGCCGTGACAGGGAGAGTCGGGGAGCTGTTTTTT.